These 15 T cell receptor beta chains originate from one sample sequenced in a study of technical replicates of blood from four donors. Using immunoSEQ multiplex PCR, the repertoire was profiled, and TCRdb retains in-frame clones only, with some absent. The table has approximately 69,000 clones, around 97% seen once; the top ten hold approximately 0.21%. Sequenced: T cells isolated from PBMCs. These receptor sequences come from a human donor in good health.

The J gene is TRBJ2-7, the V gene TRBV27, with 8 bases aligning to TRBD1. This CDR3 contains 12 residues. Germline V lookup: CDR1 MNHEY, CDR2 SMNVEV (reference sequence). V lost 5 bases, J lost 7 bases, and 4 bases stayed unmatched. The CDR3 loop is CASSRTGREQYF. CDR3 nucleotide sequence: TGTGCCAGCAGTCGGACAGGGAGAGAGCAGTACTTC.

The gene calls are TRBV5-1 and TRBJ2-7, with 9 bases aligning to TRBD2. J gave up 4 bases and V 0 bases, and 8 bases lay outside the gene matches. Germline CDR1 SGHRS, CDR2 YFSETQ. The CDR3 extends over 16 amino acids. The CDR3 sequence: CASSLVASGGTYEQYF. In nucleotides, the CDR3 is TGCGCCAGCAGCTTGGTGGCGAGCGGGGGGACTTACGAGCAGTACTTC.

This CDR3 reads CASSLFVGRTTSTDTQYF. CDR3 nucleotides: TGTGCCAGCAGCTTATTCGTAGGGAGGACCACGAGCACAGATACGCAGTATTTT. The chain combines TRBV7-9 with TRBJ2-3; maybe TRBD2 (6 bases). The ends were cut back, 2 bases at V and 0 bases at J, with 18 bases in the middle. This CDR3 has 18 amino acids. The germline V gene encodes CDR1 SEHNR and CDR2 FQNEAQ (reference sequence).

Points on this clone: Since the CDR3 does not end with the conserved phenylalanine or tryptophan, this likely comes from a read error. The DNA is left out, because the CDR3 cannot be placed on it with certainty; the CDR3 is given as TCRdb lists it. This chain connects TRBV7-6 to TRBJ2-3; TRBD2, the table's D call, lacks a check against the DNA. The CDR3 extends over 12 residues, inclusive of both ends. From germline, CDR1 is SGHVS and CDR2 FNYEAQ. The CDR3 sequence is CASSSLEDTLFP.

The J gene is TRBJ2-5, the V gene TRBV4-1, with TRBD2 matching 16 bases. In germline, CDR1 is MGHRA, CDR2 YSYEKL. Trimming cost V 4 bases and J 2 bases; bases outside gene matches: 10. The CDR3 length is 19 residues. The CDR3 loop reads CASSPPTGLAGGPQETQYF. The DNA of the CDR3 is TGCGCCAGCAGCCCACCAACGGGACTAGCGGGGGGGCCACAAGAGACCCAGTACTTC.

The CDR3 reads CASSLGRGSGNTIYF. In nucleotides, the CDR3 is TGTGCCAGCAGCTTAGGCCGGGGGTCTGGAAACACCATATATTTT. The chain combines TRBV13 with TRBJ1-3; possibly TRBD1 for D (5 bases). The CDR3 is 15 residues long. V lost 0 bases to trimming and J lost 1 base, with 7 bases between them. The germline V gene encodes CDR1 PRHDT and CDR2 FYEKMQ (reference sequence).

The chain uses TRBV27 and TRBJ2-2; the D gene is possibly TRBD2 (6 bases). The V and J ends lost 5 bases and 5 bases respectively, with 15 bases between them. The CDR3 extends over 15 amino acids. Germline values: CDR1 MNHEY, CDR2 SMNVEV (reference sequence). The CDR3 DNA follows: TGTGCCAGCAGTCAATCGGGGGTGGGGACCGGGGAGCTGTTTTTT. Translation gives CASSQSGVGTGELFF.

V and J are TRBV27 and TRBJ1-2, with D maybe TRBD1 (5 bases). V shed 5 bases and J shed 3 bases, with 13 bases lying between them. The CDR3 contains 14 residues. Germline CDR1 reads MNHEY; CDR2 reads SMNVEV (reference sequence). This chain's CDR3 is CASSPNPGYYGYTF. As DNA, the CDR3 is TGTGCCAGCAGTCCCAATCCAGGGTACTATGGCTACACCTTC.

The CDR3 spells CASSLLETQYF. CDR3 bases: TGTGCCAGCAGCTTACTGGAGACCCAGTACTTC. V and J are TRBV11-2 and TRBJ2-5, with unresolved D. V gave up 2 bases and J gave up 5 bases, with 3 bases separating them. CDR3 size: 11 residues. Germline CDR1 and CDR2: SGHAT and FQNNGV.

The V call is TRBV5-1, the J call TRBJ2-5, with 7 bases aligning to TRBD1. The CDR3 totals 15 residues. Germline V lookup: CDR1 SGHRS, CDR2 YFSETQ. Trimming cost V 3 bases and J 3 bases; bases outside gene matches: 8. CDR3: CASSSRGGTEETQYF. The CDR3 nucleotides read TGCGCCAGCAGCTCACGTGGTGGGACAGAAGAGACCCAGTACTTC.

This chain connects TRBV14 to TRBJ2-3, with D perhaps TRBD1 (6 bases). The germline CDR1 and CDR2 sequences are SGHDN and FVKESK. Deletions cut 3 bases from V and 4 bases from J, with 11 bases between. CDR3 length: 14 amino acids. DNA for the CDR3: TGTGCCAGCAGCCAGTTGCAGGGGCCAGATACGCAGTATTTT. Translating it yields CASSQLQGPDTQYF.

This rearrangement joins TRBV15 to TRBJ2-7, with D unclear. Germline V gene lookup returns CDR1 LNHNV and CDR2 YYDKDF (reference sequence). V dropped 0 bases and J dropped 3 bases, with 6 bases sitting between them. The CDR3 is 13 amino acids. The DNA for the CDR3 is TGTGCCACCAGCAGAGATTCAAACTACGAGCAGTACTTC. Translated: CATSRDSNYEQYF.

The gene calls are TRBV29-1 and TRBJ2-3, with a possible D match to TRBD2 (6 bases). This CDR3 has 13 residues. The V gene's germline CDR1 is SQVTM and CDR2 ANQGSEA. V lost 5 bases, J lost 2 bases, and 11 bases lay in between. This CDR3 is CSVRRAVTDTQYF. In nucleotides, the CDR3 is TGCAGCGTTAGGAGGGCGGTCACAGATACGCAGTATTTT.

The rearrangement links TRBV6-5 to TRBJ2-7, with a tentative D call TRBD1 (6 bases). This CDR3 is built from 15 residues. Germline CDR1 and CDR2: MNHEY and SVGAGI. Trimming removed 4 bases from V and 7 bases from J, with 20 bases in between. The CDR3 protein is CASSFNPGDPREQYF. The CDR3 DNA reads TGTGCCAGCAGTTTTAATCCAGGGGATCCTAGGGAGCAGTACTTC.

Regarding this clone: It is likely a read error, because the conserved phenylalanine at the end of the CDR3 is missing. The DNA is omitted, as the CDR3 cannot be located on it reliably, and the CDR3 follows TCRdb's listing. This rearrangement joins TRBV5-1 to TRBJ1-4; the DNA was not compared with TRBD1, the D call given in the table. The CDR3 adds up to 11 amino acids, both ends counted. Germline CDR1 and CDR2: SGHRS and YFSETQ. This CDR3 is CASSRQGPPLL.